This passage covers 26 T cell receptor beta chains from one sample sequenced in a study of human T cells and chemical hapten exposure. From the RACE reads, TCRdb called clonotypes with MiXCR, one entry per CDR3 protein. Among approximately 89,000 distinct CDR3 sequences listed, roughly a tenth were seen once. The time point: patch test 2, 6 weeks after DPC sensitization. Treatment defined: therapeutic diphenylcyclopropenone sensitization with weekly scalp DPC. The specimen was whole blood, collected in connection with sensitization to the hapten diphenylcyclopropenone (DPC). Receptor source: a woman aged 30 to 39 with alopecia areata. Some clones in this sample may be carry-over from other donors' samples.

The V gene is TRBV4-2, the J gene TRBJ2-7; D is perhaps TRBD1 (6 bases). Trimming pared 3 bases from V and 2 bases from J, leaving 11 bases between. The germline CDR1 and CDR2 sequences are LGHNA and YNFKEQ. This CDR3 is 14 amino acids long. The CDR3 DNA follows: TGTGCCAGCAGCCAGGAACGGACAGCCTACGAGCAGTACTTC. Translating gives CASSQERTAYEQYF.

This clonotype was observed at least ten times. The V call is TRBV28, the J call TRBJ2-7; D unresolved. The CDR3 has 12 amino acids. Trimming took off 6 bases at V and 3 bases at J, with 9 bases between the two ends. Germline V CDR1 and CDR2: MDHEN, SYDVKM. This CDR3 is CASSSNFYEQYF. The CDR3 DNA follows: TGTGCCAGCAGCAGTAATTTCTACGAGCAGTACTTC. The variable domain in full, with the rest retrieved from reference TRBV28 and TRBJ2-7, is DVKVTQSSRYLVKRTGEKVFLECVQDMDHENMFWYRQDPGLGLRLIYFSYDVKMKEKGDIPEGYSVSREKKERFSLILESASTNQTSMYLCASSSNFYEQYFGPGTRLTVT.

CDR3 DNA: TGTGCCAGCAGCCCATGGGCAGACTACGAGCAGTACTTC. Encoded protein: CASSPWADYEQYF. This chain joins TRBV28 and TRBJ2-7; D gene ambiguous. This CDR3 is built from 13 residues. V lost 6 bases and J 3 bases, leaving 12 bases between the germline ends. From germline, CDR1 is MDHEN and CDR2 SYDVKM.

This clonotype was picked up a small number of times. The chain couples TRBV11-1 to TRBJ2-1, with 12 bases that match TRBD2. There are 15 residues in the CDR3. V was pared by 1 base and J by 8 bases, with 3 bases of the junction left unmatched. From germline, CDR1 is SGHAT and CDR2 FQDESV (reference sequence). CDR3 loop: CASSLGLAGAYEQFF. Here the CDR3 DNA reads TGTGCCAGCAGCTTAGGACTAGCGGGAGCATATGAGCAGTTCTTC.

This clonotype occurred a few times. DNA for the CDR3: TGTGCCAGCAGCTTAAAAGCGGGGTTAATCAAAGAGACCCAGTACTTC. The encoded protein is CASSLKAGLIKETQYF. This chain uses TRBV7-2 with TRBJ2-5; 7 bases align to TRBD2. V shed 2 bases and J 3 bases; nucleotides not matched to a gene: 9. The CDR3 length is 16 residues. From germline, CDR1 is SGHTA and CDR2 FQGNSA.

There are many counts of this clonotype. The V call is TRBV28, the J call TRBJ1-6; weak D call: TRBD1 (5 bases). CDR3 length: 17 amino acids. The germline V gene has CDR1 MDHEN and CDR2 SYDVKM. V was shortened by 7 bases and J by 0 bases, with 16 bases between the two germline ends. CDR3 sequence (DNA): TGTGCCAGCATTACCGGGACTGCAAGCTCCTATAATTCACCCCTCCACTTT. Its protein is CASITGTASSYNSPLHF.

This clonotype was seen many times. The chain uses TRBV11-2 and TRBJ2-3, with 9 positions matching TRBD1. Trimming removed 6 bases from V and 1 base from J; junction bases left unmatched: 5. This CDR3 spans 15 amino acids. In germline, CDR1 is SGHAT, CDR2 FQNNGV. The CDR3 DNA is TGTGCCAGCAGACCGGACAGGGGTCGCACAGATACGCAGTATTTT. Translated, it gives CASRPDRGRTDTQYF.

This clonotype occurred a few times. The DNA for the CDR3 is TGCAGTGCTAGATCCTCCTTGAAGGCCGTTTTTCAGAACACTGAAGCTTTCTTT. Encoded protein: CSARSSLKAVFQNTEAFF. The chain joins TRBV20-1 to TRBJ1-1; unclear D gene. V was pared by 2 bases and J by 1 base, with 23 bases between. Germline loops: CDR1 DFQATT, CDR2 SNEGSKA (reference sequence). This CDR3 is built from 18 residues.

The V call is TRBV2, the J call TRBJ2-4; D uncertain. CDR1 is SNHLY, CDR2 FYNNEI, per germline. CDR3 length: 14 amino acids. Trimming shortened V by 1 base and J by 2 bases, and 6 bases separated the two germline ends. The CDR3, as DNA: TGTGCCAGCAGTGAAGACAGTTCCAAAAACATTCAGTACTTC. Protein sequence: CASSEDSSKNIQYF.

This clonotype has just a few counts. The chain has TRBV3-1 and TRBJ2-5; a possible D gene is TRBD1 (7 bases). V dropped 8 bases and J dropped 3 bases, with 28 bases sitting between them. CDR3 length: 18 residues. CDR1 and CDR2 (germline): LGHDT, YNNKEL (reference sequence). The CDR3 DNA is TGTGCCAGCGCCGCCGGGGGTGGCCCGGGACAGACGAAAGAGACCCAGTACTTC. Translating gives CASAAGGGPGQTKETQYF.

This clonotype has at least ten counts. The CDR3 spells CSARPGQGSYEQYF. In DNA form, the CDR3 reads TGCAGTGCTCGTCCGGGACAGGGATCCTACGAGCAGTACTTC. The chain recombines TRBV20-1 with TRBJ2-7, with TRBD1 identical over 9 bases. The CDR3 totals 14 residues. Germline V gene sequence: CDR1 DFQATT, CDR2 SNEGSKA (reference sequence). J gave up 1 base and V 5 bases, and 6 bases lay outside the gene matches.

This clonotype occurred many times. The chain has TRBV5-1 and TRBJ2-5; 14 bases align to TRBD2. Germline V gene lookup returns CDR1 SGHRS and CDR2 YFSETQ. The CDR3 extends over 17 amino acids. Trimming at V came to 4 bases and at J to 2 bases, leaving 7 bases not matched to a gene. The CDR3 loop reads CASSAGLAGGPQETQYF. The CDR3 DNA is TGCGCCAGCAGCGCCGGACTAGCGGGGGGACCACAAGAGACCCAGTACTTC.

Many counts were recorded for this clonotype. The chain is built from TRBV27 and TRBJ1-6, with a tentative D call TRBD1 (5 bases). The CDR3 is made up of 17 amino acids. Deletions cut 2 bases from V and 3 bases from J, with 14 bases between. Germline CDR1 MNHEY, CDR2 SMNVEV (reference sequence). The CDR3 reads CASSLGGTGFYNSPLHF. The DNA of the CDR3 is TGTGCCAGCAGTTTAGGGGGGACGGGATTCTATAATTCACCCCTCCACTTT.

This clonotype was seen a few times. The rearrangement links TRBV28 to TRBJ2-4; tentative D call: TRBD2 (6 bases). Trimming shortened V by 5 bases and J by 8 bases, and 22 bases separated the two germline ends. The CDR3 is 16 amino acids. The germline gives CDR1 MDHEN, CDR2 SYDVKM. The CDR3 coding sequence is TGTGCCAGCAGTCCGGCCGGGACTCAAATCGGGGACATTCAGTACTTC. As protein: CASSPAGTQIGDIQYF.

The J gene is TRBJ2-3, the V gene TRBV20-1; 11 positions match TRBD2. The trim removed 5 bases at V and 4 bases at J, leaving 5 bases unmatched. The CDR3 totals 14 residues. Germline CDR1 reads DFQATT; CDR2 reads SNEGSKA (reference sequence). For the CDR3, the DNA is TGCAGTGCTGACTTAGCGGGAGGGGCAGATACGCAGTATTTT. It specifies CSADLAGGADTQYF.

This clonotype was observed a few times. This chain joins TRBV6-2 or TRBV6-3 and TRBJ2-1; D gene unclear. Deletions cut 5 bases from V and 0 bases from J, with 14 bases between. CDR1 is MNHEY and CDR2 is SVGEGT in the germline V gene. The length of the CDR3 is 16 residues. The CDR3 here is CASSPRGSFSYNEQFF. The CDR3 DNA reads TGTGCCAGCAGTCCACGAGGCTCTTTCTCCTACAATGAGCAGTTCTTC.

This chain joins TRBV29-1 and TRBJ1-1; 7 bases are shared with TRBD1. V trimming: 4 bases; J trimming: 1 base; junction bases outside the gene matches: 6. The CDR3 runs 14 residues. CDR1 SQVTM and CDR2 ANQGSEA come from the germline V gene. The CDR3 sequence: CSVVGYRGNTEAFF. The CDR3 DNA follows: TGCAGCGTTGTGGGGTACAGGGGGAACACTGAAGCTTTCTTT.

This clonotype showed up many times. The CDR3 nucleotides are TGTGCCAGCTCACCACCGAAGGGACAGGAGAACAATGAGCAGTTCTTC. Encoded protein: CASSPPKGQENNEQFF. The chain couples TRBV18 to TRBJ2-1; 8 bases are a match to TRBD1. Germline values: CDR1 KGHSH, CDR2 LQKENI. The trim removed 0 bases at V and 5 bases at J, leaving 6 bases unmatched. The CDR3 has 16 residues.

The DNA of the CDR3 is TGTGCCAGCAGGCCGGACCAGGGTACCATCCCCTACGAGCAGTACTTC. Its translation is CASRPDQGTIPYEQYF. This chain uses TRBV12-3 or TRBV12-4 with TRBJ2-7; possible D gene TRBD1, 5 bases. Trimming cost V 6 bases and J 2 bases, with 20 bases left between them. The CDR3 has 16 amino acids.

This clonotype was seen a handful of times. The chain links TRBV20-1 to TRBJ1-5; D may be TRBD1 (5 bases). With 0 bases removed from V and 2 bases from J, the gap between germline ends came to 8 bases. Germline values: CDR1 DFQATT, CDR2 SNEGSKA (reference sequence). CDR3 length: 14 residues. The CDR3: CSARDLGGNQPQHF. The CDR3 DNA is TGCAGTGCTAGAGATCTGGGGGGCAATCAGCCCCAGCATTTT.

The CDR3 DNA reads as TGTGCCAGCACAAACAGAGCCCAGGACCCCCCTCAGTACTTC. Residues: CASTNRAQDPPQYF. The chain is built from TRBV11-1 and TRBJ2-5; D unclear. V gave up 7 bases and J gave up 11 bases, with 23 bases separating them. CDR1 and CDR2 from the germline V gene are SGHAT and FQDESV (reference sequence). This CDR3 is 14 amino acids long.

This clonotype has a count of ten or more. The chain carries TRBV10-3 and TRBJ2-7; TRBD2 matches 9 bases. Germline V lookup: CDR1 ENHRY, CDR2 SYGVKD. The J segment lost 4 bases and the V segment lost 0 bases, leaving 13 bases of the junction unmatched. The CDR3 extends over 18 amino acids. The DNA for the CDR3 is TGTGCCATCAGTGAGTCACTGAGCGGGAGGACGGTAAAATACGAGCAGTACTTC. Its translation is CAISESLSGRTVKYEQYF.

CDR3: CASSGQGLFGYTF. CDR3 nucleotide sequence: TGTGCCAGCAGCGGACAGGGATTATTTGGCTACACCTTC. This chain links TRBV11-1 with TRBJ1-2, with 8 positions matching TRBD1. Germline CDR1 and CDR2: SGHAT and FQDESV (reference sequence). Trimming cost V 5 bases and J 7 bases; bases outside gene matches: 6. The CDR3 is 13 amino acids.

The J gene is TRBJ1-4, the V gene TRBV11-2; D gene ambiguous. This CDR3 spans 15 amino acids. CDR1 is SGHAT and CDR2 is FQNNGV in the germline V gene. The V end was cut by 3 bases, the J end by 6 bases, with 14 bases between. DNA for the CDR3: TGTGCCAGCAGCTTGGGTCCCTCGAGGGATGAAAAACTGTTTTTT. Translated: CASSLGPSRDEKLFF.

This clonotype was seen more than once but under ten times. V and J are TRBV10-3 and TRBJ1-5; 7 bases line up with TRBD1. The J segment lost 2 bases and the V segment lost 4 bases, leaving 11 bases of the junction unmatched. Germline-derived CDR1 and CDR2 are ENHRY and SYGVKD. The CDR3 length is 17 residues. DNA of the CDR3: TGTGCCATCAGTGCCGGCCCGGGCCAGGGGGGCAATCAGCCCCAGCATTTT. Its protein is CAISAGPGQGGNQPQHF.

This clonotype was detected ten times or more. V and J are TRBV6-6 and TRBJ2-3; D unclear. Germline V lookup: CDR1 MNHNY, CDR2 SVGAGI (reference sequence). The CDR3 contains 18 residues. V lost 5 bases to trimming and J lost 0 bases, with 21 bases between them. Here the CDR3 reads CASSPQSGRPQSTDTQYF. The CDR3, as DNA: TGTGCCAGCAGTCCACAAAGTGGCAGACCCCAAAGCACAGATACGCAGTATTTT.